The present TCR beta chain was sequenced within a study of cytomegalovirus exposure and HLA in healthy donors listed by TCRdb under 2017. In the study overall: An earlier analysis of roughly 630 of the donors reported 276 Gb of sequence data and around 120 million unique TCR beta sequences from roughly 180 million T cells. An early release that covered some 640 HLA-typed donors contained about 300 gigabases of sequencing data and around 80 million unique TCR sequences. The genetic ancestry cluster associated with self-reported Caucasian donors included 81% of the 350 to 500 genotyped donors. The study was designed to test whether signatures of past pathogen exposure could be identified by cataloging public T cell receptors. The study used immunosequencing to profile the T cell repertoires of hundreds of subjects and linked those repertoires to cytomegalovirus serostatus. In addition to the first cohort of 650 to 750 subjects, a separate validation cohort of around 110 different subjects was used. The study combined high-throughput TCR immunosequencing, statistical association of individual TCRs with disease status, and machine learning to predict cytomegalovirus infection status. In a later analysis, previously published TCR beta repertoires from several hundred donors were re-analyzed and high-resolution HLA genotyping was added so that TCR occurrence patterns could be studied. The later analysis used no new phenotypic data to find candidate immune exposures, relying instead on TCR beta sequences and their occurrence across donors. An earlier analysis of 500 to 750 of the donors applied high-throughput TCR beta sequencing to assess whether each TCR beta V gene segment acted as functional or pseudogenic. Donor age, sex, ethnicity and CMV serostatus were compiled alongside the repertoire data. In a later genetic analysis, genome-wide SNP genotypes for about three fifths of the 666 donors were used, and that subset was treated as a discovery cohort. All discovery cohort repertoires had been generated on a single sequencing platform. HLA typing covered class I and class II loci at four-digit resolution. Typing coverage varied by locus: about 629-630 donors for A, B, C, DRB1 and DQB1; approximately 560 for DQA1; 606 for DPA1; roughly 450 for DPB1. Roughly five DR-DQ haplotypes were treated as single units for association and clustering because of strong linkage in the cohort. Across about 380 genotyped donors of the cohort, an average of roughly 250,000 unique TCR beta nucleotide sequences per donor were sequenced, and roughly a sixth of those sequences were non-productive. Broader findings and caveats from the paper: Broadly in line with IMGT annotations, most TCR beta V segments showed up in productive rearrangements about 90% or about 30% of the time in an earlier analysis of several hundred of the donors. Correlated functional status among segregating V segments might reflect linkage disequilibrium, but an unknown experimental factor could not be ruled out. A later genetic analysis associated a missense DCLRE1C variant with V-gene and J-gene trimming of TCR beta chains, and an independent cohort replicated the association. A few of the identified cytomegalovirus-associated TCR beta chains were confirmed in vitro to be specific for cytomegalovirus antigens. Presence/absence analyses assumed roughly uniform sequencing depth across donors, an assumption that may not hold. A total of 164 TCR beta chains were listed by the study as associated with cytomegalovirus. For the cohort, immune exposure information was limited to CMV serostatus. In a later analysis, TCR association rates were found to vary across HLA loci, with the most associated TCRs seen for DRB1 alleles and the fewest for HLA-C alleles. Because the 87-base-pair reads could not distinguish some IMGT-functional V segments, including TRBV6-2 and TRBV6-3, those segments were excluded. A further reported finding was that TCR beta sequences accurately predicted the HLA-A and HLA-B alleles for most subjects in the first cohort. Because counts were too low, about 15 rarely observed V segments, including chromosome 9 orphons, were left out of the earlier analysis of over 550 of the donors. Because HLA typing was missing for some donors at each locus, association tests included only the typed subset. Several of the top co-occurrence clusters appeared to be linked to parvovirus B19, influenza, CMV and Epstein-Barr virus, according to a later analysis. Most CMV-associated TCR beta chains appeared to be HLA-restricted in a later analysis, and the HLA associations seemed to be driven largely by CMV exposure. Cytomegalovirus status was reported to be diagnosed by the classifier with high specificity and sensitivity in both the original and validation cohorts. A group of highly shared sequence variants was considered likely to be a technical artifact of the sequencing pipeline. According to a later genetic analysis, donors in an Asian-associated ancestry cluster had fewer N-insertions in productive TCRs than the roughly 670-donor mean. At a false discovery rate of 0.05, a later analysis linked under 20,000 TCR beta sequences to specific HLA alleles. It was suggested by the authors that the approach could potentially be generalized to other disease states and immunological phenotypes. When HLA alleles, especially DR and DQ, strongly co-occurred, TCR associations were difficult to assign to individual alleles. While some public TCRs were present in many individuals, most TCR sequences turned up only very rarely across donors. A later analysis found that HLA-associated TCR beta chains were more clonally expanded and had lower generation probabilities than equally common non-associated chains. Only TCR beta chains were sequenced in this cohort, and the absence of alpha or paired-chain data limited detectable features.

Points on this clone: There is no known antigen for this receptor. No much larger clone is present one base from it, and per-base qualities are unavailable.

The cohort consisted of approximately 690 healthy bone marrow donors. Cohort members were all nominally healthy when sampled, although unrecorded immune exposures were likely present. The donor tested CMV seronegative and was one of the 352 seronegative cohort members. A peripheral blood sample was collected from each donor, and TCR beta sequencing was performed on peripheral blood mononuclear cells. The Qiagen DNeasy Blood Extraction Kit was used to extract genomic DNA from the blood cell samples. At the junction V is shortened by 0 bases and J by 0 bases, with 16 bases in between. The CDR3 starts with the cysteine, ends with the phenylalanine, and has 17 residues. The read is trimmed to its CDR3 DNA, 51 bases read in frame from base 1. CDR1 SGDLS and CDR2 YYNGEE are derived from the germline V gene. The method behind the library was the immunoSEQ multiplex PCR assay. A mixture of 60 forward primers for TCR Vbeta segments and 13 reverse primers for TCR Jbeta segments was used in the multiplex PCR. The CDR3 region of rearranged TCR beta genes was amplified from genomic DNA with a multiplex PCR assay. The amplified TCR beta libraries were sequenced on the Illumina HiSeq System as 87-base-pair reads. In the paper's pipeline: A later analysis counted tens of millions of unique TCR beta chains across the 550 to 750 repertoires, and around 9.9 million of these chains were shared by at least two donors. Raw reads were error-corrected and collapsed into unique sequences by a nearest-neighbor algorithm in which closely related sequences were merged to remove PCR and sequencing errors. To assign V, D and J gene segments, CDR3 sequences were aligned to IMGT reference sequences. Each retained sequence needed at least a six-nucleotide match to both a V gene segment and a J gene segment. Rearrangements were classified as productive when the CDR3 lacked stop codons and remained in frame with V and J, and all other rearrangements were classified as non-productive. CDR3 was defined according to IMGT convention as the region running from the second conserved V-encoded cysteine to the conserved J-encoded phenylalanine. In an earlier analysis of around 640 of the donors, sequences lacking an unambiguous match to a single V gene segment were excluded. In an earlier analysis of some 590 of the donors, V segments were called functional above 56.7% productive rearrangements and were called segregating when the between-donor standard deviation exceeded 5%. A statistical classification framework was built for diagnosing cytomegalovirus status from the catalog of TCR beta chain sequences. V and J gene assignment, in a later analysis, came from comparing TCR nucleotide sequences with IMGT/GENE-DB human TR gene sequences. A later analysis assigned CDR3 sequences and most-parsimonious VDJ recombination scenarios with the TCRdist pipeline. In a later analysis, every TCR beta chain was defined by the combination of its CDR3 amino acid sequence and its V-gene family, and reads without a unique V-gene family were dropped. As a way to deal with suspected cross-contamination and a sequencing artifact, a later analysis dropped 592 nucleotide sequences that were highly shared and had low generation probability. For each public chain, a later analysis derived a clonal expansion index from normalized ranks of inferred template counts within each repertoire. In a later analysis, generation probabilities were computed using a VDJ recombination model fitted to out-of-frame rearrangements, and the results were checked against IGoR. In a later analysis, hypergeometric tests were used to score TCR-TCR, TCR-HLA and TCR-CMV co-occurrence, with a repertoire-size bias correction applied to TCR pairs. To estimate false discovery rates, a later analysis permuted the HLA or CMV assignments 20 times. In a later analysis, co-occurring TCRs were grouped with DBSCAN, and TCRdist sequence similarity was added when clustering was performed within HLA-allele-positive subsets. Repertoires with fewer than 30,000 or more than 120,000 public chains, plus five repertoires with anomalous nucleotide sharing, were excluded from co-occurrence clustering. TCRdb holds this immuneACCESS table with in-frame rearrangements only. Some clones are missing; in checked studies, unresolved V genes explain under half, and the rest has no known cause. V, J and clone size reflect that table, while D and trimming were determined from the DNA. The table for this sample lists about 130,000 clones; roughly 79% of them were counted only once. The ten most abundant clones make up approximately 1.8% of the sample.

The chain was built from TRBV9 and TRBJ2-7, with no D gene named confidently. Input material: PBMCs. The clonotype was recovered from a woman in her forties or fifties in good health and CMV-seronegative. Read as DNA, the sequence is TGTGCCAGCAGCGTAGACCCAATAGCTGCTAGCTCCTACGAGCAGTACTTC. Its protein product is CASSVDPIAASSYEQYF.